Each of the 27 T cell receptor beta chains below was sequenced from the same sample in a study of regulatory T cells in long-lasting Graves disease. iRepertoire HTBI primers and Arm-PCR of CDR3 regions built TCR beta libraries. TCRdb ran MiXCR on the multiplex PCR reads and lists one entry per CDR3 protein. Here the sample spans 420,000 or so distinct CDR3 sequences, around a quarter being singletons. Time point here: persistent/refractory GD, antithyroid drugs over 5 years with positive TRAb. The TCR library was made from RNA that had been extracted from PBMCs in TRIzol. The sequenced sample was peripheral blood mononuclear cells (PBMCs), obtained when the disease was refractory, from a patient treated with antithyroid drugs. These receptor sequences come from a female donor with Graves disease.

The chain links TRBV4-1 to TRBJ1-5, with 9 bases matching TRBD1. From germline, CDR1 is MGHRA and CDR2 YSYEKL. The CDR3 is made up of 19 amino acids. V gave up 3 bases and J gave up 3 bases; unmatched junction bases: 15. The CDR3 loop reads CASSHPTGGLRGNNQPQHF. CDR3 nucleotide sequence: TGCGCCAGCAGCCACCCGACAGGGGGGTTGAGAGGAAACAATCAGCCCCAGCATTTT.

The chain employs TRBV27 and TRBJ2-7; 8 bases map to TRBD1. Trimming removed 6 bases from V and 5 bases from J; junction bases left unmatched: 9. This CDR3 region has 14 residues. Germline V CDR1 and CDR2: MNHEY, SMNVEV (reference sequence). CDR3 loop: CASRRPGTGDEQYF. The CDR3 DNA reads as TGTGCCAGCAGACGTCCCGGGACAGGTGACGAGCAGTACTTC.

The CDR3 reads CASRPQGAGKETQYF. The CDR3, as DNA: TGTGCCAGCAGACCACAGGGGGCTGGGAAAGAGACCCAGTACTTC. V is TRBV6-1 and J is TRBJ2-5; 9 positions match TRBD1. This CDR3 is 15 amino acids long. Per the germline V gene, CDR1 is MNHNS and CDR2 is SASEGT. V lost 6 bases and J lost 3; bases outside the gene matches: 8.

In its sample, this clonotype was seen a few times. The chain has TRBV7-9 and TRBJ2-5; tentatively, D is TRBD1 or TRBD2 (5 bases each). The germline gives CDR1 SEHNR, CDR2 FQNEAQ (reference sequence). The CDR3 runs to 15 residues. V shed 2 bases and J shed 3 bases, with 13 bases lying between them. The CDR3 region is CASSLYGTEEETQYF. The CDR3 nucleotides are TGTGCCAGCAGCTTATACGGGACGGAGGAAGAGACCCAGTACTTC.

This clonotype occurred many times. V usage is TRBV15 and J usage is TRBJ2-5, with 7 bases matching TRBD2. CDR1 is LNHNV and CDR2 is YYDKDF in the germline V gene (reference sequence). After removal of 0 bases from V and 5 bases from J, the junction contained 3 bases not matched to a gene. CDR3 length: 14 amino acids. The CDR3 bases are TGTGCCACCAGCAGAGATGGCGGGAGTGAGACCCAGTACTTC. Translating gives CATSRDGGSETQYF.

This clonotype was recorded at least ten times. V and J are TRBV28 and TRBJ2-7; TRBD2 matches at 7 bases. Germline assignment: CDR1 MDHEN and CDR2 SYDVKM. The CDR3 consists of 15 residues. J gave up 1 base and V 4 bases, and 7 bases lay outside the gene matches. The CDR3, as DNA: TGTGCCAGCAGTTCCGGAGCGGGGCCTTCCTACGAGCAGTACTTC. This gives the protein CASSSGAGPSYEQYF.

CDR3: CATSSGRNTDTQYF. The CDR3 bases are TGTGCCACCAGTTCGGGACGAAACACAGATACGCAGTATTTT. V and J are TRBV24-1 and TRBJ2-3; D assignment may be TRBD1 or TRBD2 (5 bases each). V shed 6 bases and J shed 2 bases, with 11 bases lying between them. Per germline, CDR1 KGHDR and CDR2 SFDVKD. This CDR3 region has 14 residues.

The chain uses TRBV28 and TRBJ2-7; D may match TRBD1 or TRBD2 (5 bases each). V was cut by 6 bases and J by 1 base, with 13 bases left in between. CDR3 length: 14 residues. CDR1 and CDR2 from the germline V gene are MDHEN and SYDVKM. The CDR3 DNA is TGTGCCAGCAGGGGGGTTGGGAGTTCCTACGAGCAGTACTTC. Amino acids: CASRGVGSSYEQYF.

The rearrangement links TRBV6-1 to TRBJ1-1; no clear D. V was clipped by 2 bases and J by 10 bases, with 8 bases between them. The CDR3 is 11 residues long. Germline V lookup: CDR1 MNHNS, CDR2 SASEGT. DNA of the CDR3: TGTGCCAGCAGTGAATACCAGGCAGCTTTCTTT. Protein product: CASSEYQAAFF.

The chain joins TRBV5-1 to TRBJ1-1; the D gene is possibly TRBD1 (6 bases). Deletions cut 0 bases from V and 1 base from J, with 13 bases between. This CDR3 comprises 16 residues. CDR1 is SGHRS, CDR2 YFSETQ, per germline. CDR3 residues: CASSLVLGGTNTEAFF. The DNA of the CDR3 is TGCGCCAGCAGCTTGGTGCTAGGGGGAACGAACACTGAAGCTTTCTTT.

This clonotype occurred many times. The chain employs TRBV7-2 and TRBJ1-1, with D possibly TRBD1 on 5 matching bases. Germline CDR1 is SGHTA and CDR2 is FQGNSA. The CDR3 has 15 residues. V was trimmed by 0 bases and J by 0 bases, leaving 8 bases between them. The CDR3: CASSLAGGLNTEAFF. Here the CDR3 DNA reads TGTGCCAGCAGCTTAGCGGGGGGATTGAACACTGAAGCTTTCTTT.

There are many counts of this clonotype. V usage is TRBV7-8 and J usage is TRBJ2-7; TRBD1 agrees at 7 bases. J was trimmed by 5 bases and V by 2 bases; bases with no gene match: 9. This CDR3 contains 15 residues. Germline values: CDR1 SGHVS, CDR2 FQNEAQ. The CDR3 DNA is TGTGCCAGCAGCTTAAACGGCGACAGGGCCCACGAGCAGTACTTC. Protein product: CASSLNGDRAHEQYF.

This chain uses TRBV5-6 with TRBJ2-6; D might be TRBD2 (6 bases). Germline values: CDR1 SGHDT, CDR2 YYEEEE. This CDR3 is built from 18 residues. V lost 4 bases and J 0 bases, leaving 17 bases between the germline ends. The CDR3 spells CASSSGERVGSGANVLTF. The CDR3 DNA sequence: TGTGCCAGCAGCAGCGGTGAGCGGGTCGGCTCTGGGGCCAACGTCCTGACTTTC.

The chain uses TRBV20-1 and TRBJ1-2, with D possibly being TRBD1 (5 bases). The CDR3 spans 12 residues. The germline V gene has CDR1 DFQATT and CDR2 SNEGSKA (reference sequence). CDR3 sequence: CRARGSGYGYTF. CDR3 bases: TGCAGAGCTCGGGGGTCTGGCTATGGCTACACCTTC.

This clonotype was seen ten or more times. V gene TRBV5-1 combines with J gene TRBJ2-7; 13 bases agree with TRBD2. The CDR3 runs 15 residues. Trimming cost V 3 bases and J 2 bases; bases outside gene matches: 2. In germline, CDR1 is SGHRS, CDR2 YFSETQ. As DNA, the CDR3 is TGCGCCAGCAGCTATACTAGCGGGAGGGCCTACGAGCAGTACTTC. Its translation: CASSYTSGRAYEQYF.

This clonotype appeared a few times. The gene calls are TRBV18 and TRBJ2-5, with 12 positions matching TRBD2. Trimming cost V 4 bases and J 5 bases; bases outside gene matches: 8. This CDR3 is built from 16 residues. Looked up from germline, CDR1 is KGHSH and CDR2 is LQKENI. The CDR3 sequence is CASSRRLAGEEETQYF. The CDR3 coding sequence is TGTGCCAGCTCACGGAGACTAGCGGGAGAGGAGGAGACCCAGTACTTC.

This clonotype was recorded many times. This sequence joins TRBV12-3 or TRBV12-4 and TRBJ2-7, with 7 bases lining up with TRBD1. The CDR3 loop spans 15 amino acids. V was clipped by 3 bases and J by 2 bases; unmatched bases: 7. The CDR3 protein is CASSLGAGQAYEQYF. Here the CDR3 DNA reads TGTGCCAGCAGTTTGGGAGCCGGACAGGCCTACGAGCAGTACTTC.

The chain combines TRBV5-1 with TRBJ2-7; 7 bases are a match to TRBD1. V shed 3 bases and J 6 bases; nucleotides not matched to a gene: 9. Germline values: CDR1 SGHRS, CDR2 YFSETQ. The CDR3 runs 14 residues. CDR3 in amino acids: CASSSPGQIGEQYF. The CDR3 coding sequence is TGCGCCAGCAGCTCCCCGGGACAGATAGGCGAGCAGTACTTC.

The sample holds a few counts of this clonotype. This sequence joins TRBV7-9 and TRBJ2-2; D is uncertain. Germline-derived CDR1 and CDR2 are SEHNR and FQNEAQ (reference sequence). CDR3 length: 14 residues. Deletions cut 4 bases from V and 1 base from J, with 7 bases between. The CDR3 DNA sequence: TGTGCCAGCAGCTCCGAGAAGAACACCGGGGAGCTGTTTTTT. This codes for CASSSEKNTGELFF.

This clonotype was picked up a small number of times. The V gene is TRBV28, the J gene TRBJ2-7; maybe TRBD1 (6 bases). The CDR3 extends over 13 amino acids. V lost 7 bases to trimming and J lost 6 bases, with 16 bases between them. From germline, CDR1 is MDHEN and CDR2 SYDVKM. CDR3 nucleotides: TGTGCCAGCACATCTGGACAGCTTTCCGAGCAGTACTTC. This sequence encodes CASTSGQLSEQYF.

The chain combines TRBV3-1 with TRBJ2-7; 10 nucleotides line up with TRBD2. The CDR3 covers 16 residues. CDR1 and CDR2 from the germline V gene are LGHDT and YNNKEL (reference sequence). J lost 0 bases, V lost 4 bases, and 6 bases had no gene match. This CDR3 reads CASSPGTSANSYEQYF. The DNA of the CDR3 is TGTGCCAGCAGCCCCGGGACTAGCGCGAACTCCTACGAGCAGTACTTC.

This clonotype came up a few times. The chain recombines TRBV7-9 with TRBJ1-2; D not resolved. Deletions cut 0 bases from V and 6 bases from J, with 14 bases between. The CDR3 loop spans 15 amino acids. Germline assignment: CDR1 SEHNR and CDR2 FQNEAQ (reference sequence). The CDR3 DNA follows: TGTGCCAGCAGCTTAGCTTCCGGGCTGGAACATGGCTACACCTTC. Translating gives CASSLASGLEHGYTF.

The chain couples TRBV15 to TRBJ2-3, with 8 positions matching TRBD2. V gave up 0 bases and J gave up 2 bases; unmatched junction bases: 10. CDR3 size: 18 residues. Germline CDR1 reads LNHNV; CDR2 reads YYDKDF (reference sequence). The CDR3 region is CATSRDAPRLAHTDTQYF. CDR3 coding DNA: TGTGCCACCAGCAGAGATGCCCCTAGACTAGCGCACACAGATACGCAGTATTTT. The full variable domain, its missing parts supplied by reference TRBV15 and TRBJ2-3, is DAMVIQNPRYQVTQFGKPVTLSCSQTLNHNVMYWYQQKSSQAPKLLFHYYDKDFNNEADTPDNFQSRRPNTSFCFLDIRSPGLGDTAMYLCATSRDAPRLAHTDTQYFGPGTRLTVL.

The chain employs TRBV20-1 and TRBJ2-7, with TRBD2 matching over 7 bases. The CDR3 is 12 residues long. Unmatched junction bases numbered 4, after V lost 5 bases and J lost 3 bases. Germline loops: CDR1 DFQATT, CDR2 SNEGSKA (reference sequence). The CDR3 DNA reads TGCAGTGCTCGACTAGCCAACTACGAGCAGTACTTC. Translation gives CSARLANYEQYF.

This clonotype has a count of ten or more. This chain uses TRBV29-1 with TRBJ2-7; the D is unclear. The CDR3 sequence is 11 residues long. Germline CDR1 is SQVTM and CDR2 is ANQGSEA. Trimming stripped 6 bases from V and 6 bases from J, with 12 bases between. The CDR3 DNA follows: TGCAGCGTAAAAGAAAGGGTCGAGCAGTACTTC. Protein sequence: CSVKERVEQYF.

This clonotype was seen a few times. V is TRBV2 and J is TRBJ1-5; D is uncertain. This CDR3 contains 12 residues. Trimming took off 3 bases at V and 7 bases at J, with 7 bases between the two ends. The V gene's germline CDR1 is SNHLY and CDR2 FYNNEI. For the CDR3, the DNA is TGTGCCAGCAGTGAGGCTTCCCAGCCCCAGCATTTT. Its protein is CASSEASQPQHF.

This clonotype was observed a few times. The chain is built from TRBV10-3 and TRBJ2-7; 9 bases fit TRBD2. Germline CDR1 is ENHRY and CDR2 is SYGVKD. The junction had 2 bases not matched to a gene; V was cut back by 2 bases and J by 0 bases. The CDR3 extends over 15 amino acids. The CDR3 loop reads CAISESSGSSYEQYF. The CDR3 coding sequence is TGTGCCATCAGTGAGAGTAGCGGGAGCTCCTACGAGCAGTACTTC.